This T cell receptor beta chain was sequenced during a study of CD8+ T cells in alopecia areata (dated by TCRdb to between 2018 and 2020). General notes on the study: High-throughput TCRbeta sequencing was used to examine T cell clonal expansion in alopecia areata in both the C3H/HeJ mouse model and human patients. On the human side, TCRbeta sequencing was run on scalp tissue and on sorted CD4+ and CD8+ peripheral blood T cells from healthy controls and from alopecia areata patients with either patchy or totalis/universalis disease. Clonality in the scalp was compared among normal scalp (n=4), patchy alopecia areata scalp (n=8), and alopecia totalis/universalis scalp (n=8). The RNA source kit depended on sample type: the PAXgene miRNA kit for fixed scalp, the miRNeasy kit for PBMCs, and the RNeasy kit for mouse skin. TCRbeta CDR3 regions were amplified by immunoSEQ multiplex PCR with 35 Vbeta forward and 13 Jbeta reverse primers.

To prepare the library, the immunoSEQ multiplex PCR assay was applied. RNA was extracted from all samples and reverse transcribed into cDNA as template for TCR sequencing. SuperScript III was used to make first-strand cDNA, primed with a 2:1 mix of oligo-dT and random hexamers. Amplification bias was assessed with a synthetic immune receptor repertoire, and residual bias was removed computationally. The study's processing was this. Raw reads were preprocessed to remove errors, and CDR3 was defined according to IMGT conventions as the region from the conserved cysteine to phenylalanine. Clonality was computed as 1 minus the Shannon entropy, with the entropy normalized by log2 of the number of productive unique TCRs. Scalp TCRbeta sequences were cross-referenced with sorted blood CD4 and CD8 repertoires so that the CD4 or CD8 identity of scalp clones could be inferred. TCRdb re-hosts the immuneACCESS table, in-frame sequences only. Its copies lack some clones; in the studies checked, an unresolved V gene accounts for under half of them, and the cause for the rest is not known. V and J calls and clone size are copied from that table; D and trimming were computed from the DNA. This sample holds roughly 150,000 clones; 55% were observed only once. Clones ranked in the top ten supply 4.5% to 5% of the sample.

A word on this clone: Its recognized antigen is unknown. Base qualities are not provided; no much larger clone lies one nucleotide away.

PBMCs were separated by density centrifugation and stained for CD3, CD4 and CD8, after which CD4+ and CD8+ T cells were sorted on a FACSAria. Scalp biopsies and blood samples were obtained from unaffected controls. Study-wide findings and limitations: Compared with normal scalp, lesional scalp had higher clonality and more expanded CD8+ clones, particularly in alopecia totalis/universalis, a pattern that suggests antigenic drive. Shared TCR sequences between patients were less evident than in mice, which may be partly attributable to HLA diversity in the patient population. Unlike mouse skin, where gammadelta T cells dominate, normal human skin contains resident alphabeta T cells that get sequenced too, which complicates analysis of the scalp TCR repertoire.

From its cysteine to its phenylalanine, the CDR3 spans 16 amino acids. The sequence is cut down to CDR3 DNA, 48 bases in frame from base 1. CDR1 and CDR2 are read off the germline V gene (reference sequence) as LNHDA and SQIVND. V is pruned by 3 bases and J by 2 bases, leaving 8 bases of the junction without a gene match. Sequencing input: CD4+ T cells sorted from blood. This sequence uses TRBV19 and TRBJ2-5, with 8 junctional bases fitting TRBD1. This clonotype was sampled from a human donor in good health. DNA sequence: TGTGCCAGTAGTATGGTAGCACAGGGGGGACAAGAGACCCAGTACTTC. Its translation reads: CASSMVAQGGQETQYF. With the portions outside the CDR3 filled from the reference TRBV19 and TRBJ2-5 genes, the complete variable region becomes DGGITQSPKYLFRKEGQNVTLSCEQNLNHDAMYWYRQDPGQGLRLIYYSQIVNDFQKGDIAEGYSVSREKKESFPLTVTSAQKNPTAFYLCASSMVAQGGQETQYFGPGTRLLVL.